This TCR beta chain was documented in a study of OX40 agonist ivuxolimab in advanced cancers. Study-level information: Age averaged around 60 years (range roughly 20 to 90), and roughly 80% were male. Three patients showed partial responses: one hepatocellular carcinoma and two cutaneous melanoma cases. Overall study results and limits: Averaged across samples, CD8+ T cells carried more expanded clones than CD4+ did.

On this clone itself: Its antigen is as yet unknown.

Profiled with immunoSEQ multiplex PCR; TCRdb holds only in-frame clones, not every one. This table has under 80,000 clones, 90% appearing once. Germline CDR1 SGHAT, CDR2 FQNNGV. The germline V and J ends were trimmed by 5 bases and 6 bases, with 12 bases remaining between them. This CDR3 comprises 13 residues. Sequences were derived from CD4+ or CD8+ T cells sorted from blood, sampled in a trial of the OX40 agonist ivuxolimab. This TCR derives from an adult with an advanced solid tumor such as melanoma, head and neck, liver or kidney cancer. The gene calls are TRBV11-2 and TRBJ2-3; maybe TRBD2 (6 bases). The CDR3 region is CASSRDGGDTQYF. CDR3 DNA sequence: TGTGCCAGCAGCCGCGATGGGGGGGATACGCAGTATTTT.